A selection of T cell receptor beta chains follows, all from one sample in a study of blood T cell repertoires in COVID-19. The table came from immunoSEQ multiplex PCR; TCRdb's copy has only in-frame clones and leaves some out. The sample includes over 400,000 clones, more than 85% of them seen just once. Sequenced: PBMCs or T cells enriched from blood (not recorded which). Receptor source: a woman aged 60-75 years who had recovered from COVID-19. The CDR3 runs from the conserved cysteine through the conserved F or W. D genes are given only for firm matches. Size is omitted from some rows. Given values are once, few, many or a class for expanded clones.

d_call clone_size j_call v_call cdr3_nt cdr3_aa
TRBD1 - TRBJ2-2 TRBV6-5 TGTGCCAGCAGTTGGACAGGGGGCAAGGTGGGCGGGGAGCTGTTTTTT CASSWTGGKVGGELFF
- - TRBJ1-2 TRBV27 TGTGCCAGCAGTTTAGTGCGGGGGTTTACACTGGATGGCTACACCTTC CASSLVRGFTLDGYTF
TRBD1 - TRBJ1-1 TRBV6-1 TGTGCCAGCAGTGAAGGGGCAGGGGGGTTGTGGGTCACTGAAGCTTTCTTT CASSEGAGGLWVTEAFF
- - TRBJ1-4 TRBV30 TGTGCCTGGAGTGACCGGAACAGAGGGGAAAAACTGTTTTTT CAWSDRNRGEKLFF
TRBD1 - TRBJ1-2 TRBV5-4 TGTGCCAGCAGCGGGGGATCGACAGGGAACTATGGCTACACCTTC CASSGGSTGNYGYTF
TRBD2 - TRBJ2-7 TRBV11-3 TGTGCCAGCAGCCCGATAGTGGGAGGGGCCAGTTACGAGCAGTACTTC CASSPIVGGASYEQYF
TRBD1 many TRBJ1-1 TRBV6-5 TGTGCCAGCTCGGACAGGGGGGTATCTGAAGCTTTCTTT CASSDRGVSEAFF
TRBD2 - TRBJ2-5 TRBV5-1 TGCGCCAGCAGCTTGGGACTAGCACCAGAGACCCAGTACTTC CASSLGLAPETQYF
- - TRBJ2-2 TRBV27 TGTGCCAGCAGTTTGGGGCACACCGGGGAGCTGTTTTTT CASSLGHTGELFF
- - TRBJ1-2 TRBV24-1 TGTGCCACCTCGGACAGTAACTATGGCTACACCTTC CATSDSNYGYTF